This TCR beta chain was sequenced in a study of siplizumab effects on memory and regulatory T cells. CDR1 LNHDA and CDR2 SQIVND come from the germline V gene (reference sequence). This CDR3 has 14 amino acids. Germline trimming cut 5 bases from V and 4 bases from J; bases unmatched to any gene: 7. About this clone itself: Its target is unknown.

Libraries were prepared by immunoSEQ multiplex PCR; TCRdb keeps only in-frame clonotypes and omits some of them. Here the sample spans roughly 100,000 clones, roughly nine tenths being singletons. Regarding the study as a whole: Researchers did not confirm the suppressive function of proliferating Tregs from siplizumab cultures. Roughly 75-97% of proliferating CD4+ or CD8+ clones lacked a naive or memory phenotype that could be assigned. Contribution to the alloresponse seemed major for naive T cells, which also seemed more diverse than memory cells.

The rearrangement uses TRBV19 and TRBJ1-2; TRBD1 aligns across 7 bases. Sequencing input: CD4+ T cells sorted from blood. The clonotype originates from a human donor in good health. The CDR3 sequence: CASSSTGTVYGYTF. The CDR3 DNA is TGTGCCAGTAGTTCCACCGGGACAGTCTATGGCTACACCTTC. Together with reference TRBV19 and TRBJ1-2, the CDR3 gives the full variable domain: DGGITQSPKYLFRKEGQNVTLSCEQNLNHDAMYWYRQDPGQGLRLIYYSQIVNDFQKGDIAEGYSVSREKKESFPLTVTSAQKNPTAFYLCASSSTGTVYGYTFGSGTRLTVV.